Listed below are T cell receptor beta chains from one sample, sequenced in a study of T cell clones after liver transplantation. The table came from immunoSEQ multiplex PCR; TCRdb's copy has only in-frame clones and leaves some out. Of about 47,000 clones listed, about nine tenths are singletons. The input for sequencing was CD8+ T cells from blood, taken 12 months after liver transplant. The receptor set was obtained from a human patient who received a liver transplant. The T cells may partly be graft donor cells. The CDR3 runs from the conserved cysteine through the conserved F or W. The D gene is left open where the match is weak.

V: TRBV4-1
D: -
J: TRBJ1-1
CDR3: CASSPKWGNTEAFF

V: TRBV9
D: -
J: TRBJ1-5
CDR3: CASSVGGGVNQPQHF

V: TRBV1
D: -
J: TRBJ2-6
CDR3: CTSSNTGLCTNRANVLTF

V: TRBV7-9
D: -
J: TRBJ1-1
CDR3: CASSLAVEGEAFF

V: TRBV27
D: -
J: TRBJ2-2
CDR3: CASSLRGTGELFF

V: TRBV9
D: TRBD1
J: TRBJ1-3
CDR3: CASSVATTGGGNTIYF

V: TRBV7-7
D: TRBD2
J: TRBJ2-2
CDR3: CASSLSGGDTGELFF

V: TRBV21-1
D: -
J: TRBJ1-3
CDR3: CASSSGGQQRNSGNTIYF

V: TRBV10-2
D: -
J: TRBJ2-1
CDR3: CASSDGEQFF

V: TRBV25-1
D: -
J: TRBJ2-2
CDR3: CASSEWKSTNTGELFF

V: TRBV28
D: -
J: TRBJ2-7
CDR3: CASSLSKDSSYEQYF

V: TRBV7-9
D: -
J: TRBJ2-3
CDR3: CASSLYPDTQYF

V: TRBV7-9
D: -
J: TRBJ1-2
CDR3: CASSLGPGNYGYTF

V: TRBV10-1
D: -
J: TRBJ2-7
CDR3: CASSVSLVGQYF

V: TRBV2
D: TRBD1
J: TRBJ1-2
CDR3: CAILAGTGYGYTF

V: TRBV4-3
D: TRBD2
J: TRBJ2-1
CDR3: CASSRGTSGTSPQFF

V: TRBV10-3
D: TRBD2
J: TRBJ2-7
CDR3: CAISPTSPGGPYEQYF

V: TRBV10-2
D: TRBD1
J: TRBJ1-5
CDR3: CASSEGTVSNQPQHF

V: TRBV19
D: -
J: TRBJ1-5
CDR3: CASGWTDFSNQPQHF

V: TRBV7-3
D: TRBD1
J: TRBJ1-1
CDR3: CASSSWDSTEAFF

V: TRBV19
D: -
J: TRBJ1-1
CDR3: CASSLRSRNTEAFF

V: TRBV6-5
D: -
J: TRBJ1-1
CDR3: CASSPGVNTEAFF

V: TRBV5-6
D: -
J: TRBJ2-2
CDR3: CASSRGAGRTGELFF

V: TRBV19
D: -
J: TRBJ1-5
CDR3: CASRSGNQPQHF

V: TRBV7-6
D: -
J: TRBJ2-2
CDR3: CASSLRDFHTGELFF

V: TRBV5-4
D: -
J: TRBJ2-2
CDR3: CASSLPSGRSRPGELFF

V: TRBV11-2
D: -
J: TRBJ1-1
CDR3: CASSPGALGGTEAFF

V: TRBV28
D: -
J: TRBJ2-7
CDR3: CASSFTSLSYEQYF

V: TRBV6-5
D: -
J: TRBJ1-2
CDR3: CASSYGLHYGYTF

V: TRBV19
D: -
J: TRBJ2-1
CDR3: CASSIDLSGRANNEQFF

V: TRBV7-7
D: -
J: TRBJ2-2
CDR3: CASSFLGGARTGELFF

V: TRBV7-8
D: -
J: TRBJ1-3
CDR3: CASSSSTVVNTIYF

V: TRBV2
D: TRBD2
J: TRBJ2-5
CDR3: CASGLAEGTQETQYF

V: TRBV29-1
D: -
J: TRBJ1-1
CDR3: CSVERKGGNTEAFF

V: TRBV28
D: -
J: TRBJ1-2
CDR3: CASSLRPDGYTF

V: TRBV28
D: TRBD1
J: TRBJ2-7
CDR3: CASRSRDRGWREQYF

V: TRBV9
D: -
J: TRBJ2-7
CDR3: CASSVEGGKVYEQYF

V: TRBV5-1
D: TRBD1
J: TRBJ2-7
CDR3: CASSLGQGLYEQYF

V: TRBV16
D: -
J: TRBJ1-1
CDR3: CASSQSGRATEAFF

V: TRBV28
D: TRBD2
J: TRBJ2-1
CDR3: CASSLWREGGNEQFF

V: TRBV5-1
D: TRBD2
J: TRBJ2-1
CDR3: CASSVDLAGGSYNEQFF

V: TRBV28
D: -
J: TRBJ1-3
CDR3: CASSSSAVGNTIYF

V: TRBV28
D: -
J: TRBJ2-7
CDR3: CASTFGAASYEQYF

V: TRBV28
D: TRBD1
J: TRBJ1-2
CDR3: CASSRDRFLLGYTF

V: TRBV27
D: -
J: TRBJ2-7
CDR3: CASSFSGAVFDEQYF

V: TRBV7-7
D: TRBD2
J: TRBJ2-1
CDR3: CASSSHSGTYNEQFF

V: TRBV28
D: TRBD2
J: TRBJ2-2
CDR3: CASSLWGLAGVGELFF

V: TRBV5-6
D: -
J: TRBJ1-5
CDR3: CASSPGRYNQPQHF

V: TRBV19
D: TRBD2
J: TRBJ2-7
CDR3: CASSIRTSGMGYEQYF